This TCR beta chain was recorded in a study of T cell responses to AZD1222 COVID-19 vaccine. The overall study: The study pooled second doses at about 4 or about 12 weeks. The study's findings and limits: At study baseline, merely five or six AZD1222 recipients were seropositive. Donors in the cohort were predominantly white British and more often female, and clonal diversity was possibly underestimated. Unmutated variant regions reportedly attract nearly half of all spike-specific TCRs.

In the case of this clone: Its target is not known.

Measured with immunoSEQ multiplex PCR; TCRdb has only the in-frame clones, and not every one. The sample contains 110,000 or so clones, 70% to 90% of which appear only once. This CDR3 is built from 17 residues. With 4 bases clipped from V and 4 bases from J, the junction kept 11 bases outside the gene matches. The germline V gene encodes CDR1 SGHNT and CDR2 YYREEE (reference sequence). The chain is built from TRBV5-4 and TRBJ2-2, with 9 bases aligning to TRBD2. The receptor comes from an adult in good health. The specimen comprised peripheral blood, sampled on day 0 of AZD1222 vaccination. The CDR3 here is CASSPRRGRAGTGELFF. The CDR3 nucleotides are TGTGCCAGCAGCCCAAGGCGCGGGAGGGCGGGCACCGGGGAGCTGTTTTTT.